What follows is one T cell receptor (beta chain) and its context. Its antigen remains unidentified. No quality values exist for individual bases; no much larger clone is one base distant. The entry originates in a study of T cells after yellow fever vaccination (dated by TCRdb to the late 2010s). Describing the broader study: The SMART-Seq v4 Ultra Low Input RNA kit was used to prepare libraries from fractions with low cell numbers. Bulk PBMC replicates and cell subsets were isolated from blood drawn at multiple timepoints before and after both primary and secondary immunization. Two healthy male donors, one aged 18 to 30 and one aged 30 to 40 years, made up the cohort. To follow T-cell clones before and after both primary and booster YFV17D yellow fever vaccination, bulk TCR alpha and beta repertoires underwent longitudinal sequencing.

Per the publication, the treatment or condition label means: live attenuated yellow fever vaccine strain. Two biological replicates of bulk PBMCs were collected at each blood-draw timepoint. A standard Ficoll-Paque protocol was used to isolate PBMCs from peripheral blood. RNA was extracted with TriZol from bulk PBMCs, CD4 and CD8 fractions, and dextramer-positive and dextramer-negative fractions. What the work shows at the level of the full study, not this receptor alone: Computational filtering was required because FACS-sorted repertoires could contain abundant contaminating clonotypes from the bulk population. Most clones expanded after primary vaccination (around 96% of CD4 and around nine tenths of CD8) were re-detected after the booster, suggesting that broad memory maintenance occurred. Only a couple of donors were included in the study, so the extent to which the findings can be generalized is limited. A small share of clonotypes was detected in both CD4 and CD8 compartments, with the overlap likely arising from convergent recombination. The secondary T-cell response was found to be weaker but faster than the primary response, with a peak reached on day 5 rather than on day 15.

TCR cDNA was synthesized by 5'RACE template switching, through which a universal primer site and unique molecular identifiers were introduced. Priming for cDNA synthesis came from both the TCR alpha and TCR beta constant segments. Library amplification used two PCR steps, and the second PCR step added sample barcodes and sequencing adapters. Sequencing of libraries was performed on Illumina HiSeq 2500 (2x100 bp) or NovaSeq (2x150 bp). Concerning the study's data processing: Reads were demultiplexed and collapsed into UMI consensus sequences with MIGEC, and V(D)J alignment was performed with MiXCR. Using edgeR on replicate PBMC samples, clonotypes were called vaccine-responding if FDR was below 0.01 and the log2 fold change was above 5 up to day 15. Each bulk clonotype received a CD4 or CD8 identity based on whether the sequenced CD4 or CD8 repertoire contained that clonotype at higher abundance. TCRdb redid the processing of the public reads, applying fastp at Q25 and MiXCR, and retained in-frame beta chains. Rows with one shared CDR3 protein collapse into an entry with the most common genes and DNA. The V and J calls follow TCRdb's processing rather than the paper's. Recorded for this sample are 620,000 or so distinct CDR3 sequences; 10% to 15% of them occurred a single time. Under 15% of the sample lies in the top ten.

The receptor was isolated from a man aged 25-40 years who received the YFV17D yellow fever vaccine. The sample here was PBMCs, taken on the day of the yellow fever booster vaccination.

The nucleotides read TGTGCCACCAGTGATTTGAGAGATACGCAGTATTTT. This codes for CATSDLRDTQYF. The rearranged segments are TRBV24-1 and TRBJ2-3, with no confidently assigned D gene. From a lookup of the germline V gene, CDR1 and CDR2 are KGHDR and SFDVKD. The CDR3 holds 12 amino acids from the cysteine to the phenylalanine. The DNA shown is the 36-base CDR3, in frame from base 1. The junction shows trimming of 0 bases on V and 5 bases on J, plus 2 bases between the germline ends.